This T cell receptor (beta chain) was observed in a study of blood T cells in healthy people across ages. Study overall: Through template switching, about one barcoded beta molecule was captured per two T cells, as measured in model experiments.

This CDR3 contains 14 residues. CDR1 and CDR2 from the germline V gene are SGHTA and FQGTGA. This clonotype was found a few times. A read error may account for a junction end that differs from germline. Primed by a sample-barcoded 5' primer and a J-beta primer mix, a second PCR proceeded for roughly 7 to 12 cycles. The authors tagged each cDNA molecule using a template-switch adaptor with 12 random nucleotides. TCRdb ran MiXCR on the 5' RACE reads and lists one entry per CDR3 protein. The sample holds 1.5 million to 2 million distinct CDR3 sequences, roughly 28% seen once. The V call is TRBV7-3, the J call TRBJ1-1; 7 positions agree with TRBD1. The sample consisted of blood. This TCR was recovered from a woman aged 25 to 39 in good health. In nucleotides, the CDR3 is TGTGCCATCAGCTTACAGGGGAAGAACACTGAAGCTTTCTTT. Amino acids: CAISLQGKNTEAFF.